The 12 T cell receptor beta chains listed next were all sequenced from one sample in a study of response to subunit inactivated influenza vaccine. TCRdb re-called the RT-PCR reads with MiXCR, one entry per CDR3 protein. This table holds just over 300,000 distinct CDR3 sequences, approximately 23% found once. The material sequenced was PBMCs from blood, taken 21 months after vaccination. The receptors were sampled from a man between 50 and 70 years old who received an inactivated influenza vaccine.

This clonotype was observed a handful of times. The chain links TRBV24-1 to TRBJ2-5; D not certain. The V gene lost 7 bases and the J gene lost 1 base, with 9 bases spanning the gap. CDR1 is KGHDR, CDR2 SFDVKD, per germline. The CDR3 sequence is 13 residues long. The CDR3 coding sequence is TGTGCCACCAGGGACGGGCTCCAAGAGACCCAGTACTTC. This gives the protein CATRDGLQETQYF.

The rearrangement uses TRBV5-8 and TRBJ2-3; no firm D call. The V gene lost 4 bases and the J gene lost 0 bases, with 12 bases spanning the gap. The length of the CDR3 is 15 residues. Per germline, CDR1 SGHTS and CDR2 YDEGEE. The CDR3 here is CASSRGRSSTDTQYF. Written as DNA, the CDR3 is TGTGCCAGCAGCCGAGGAAGGTCTAGCACAGATACGCAGTATTTT.

The chain has TRBV4-1 and TRBJ1-1; tentative D call: TRBD1 (6 bases). V shed 0 bases and J shed 6 bases, with 17 bases lying between them. CDR3 size: 16 residues. From germline, CDR1 is MGHRA and CDR2 YSYEKL. The CDR3 DNA sequence: TGCGCCAGCAGCCAAGACACAGGGCGGTGGAGGGCTGAAGCTTTCTTT. Amino acids: CASSQDTGRWRAEAFF.

This clonotype was seen a handful of times. The V gene is TRBV7-2, the J gene TRBJ1-2; possible D gene TRBD1, 5 bases. Germline V CDR1 and CDR2: SGHTA, FQGNSA. Trimming removed 3 bases from V and 6 bases from J, with 11 bases in between. The CDR3 runs 13 residues. The CDR3 is CASSFHGADGYTF. In DNA, the CDR3 is TGTGCCAGCAGCTTTCACGGGGCGGATGGCTACACCTTC.

CDR3 nucleotides: TGTGCCAGCAGTTCTGGCGACAGAACCTACAATGAGCAGTTCTTC. It encodes CASSSGDRTYNEQFF. J is TRBJ2-1 and V is TRBV6-5, with D tentatively TRBD1 (5 bases). CDR3 length equals 15 residues. Germline V CDR1 and CDR2: MNHEY, SVGAGI. Trimming stripped 4 bases from V and 2 bases from J, with 12 bases between.

This clonotype was observed a few times. The chain employs TRBV4-3 and TRBJ2-3, with unresolved D. Trimming left V 0 bases short and J 3 bases short, with 10 bases between. This CDR3 is 15 amino acids long. Per germline, CDR1 LGHNA and CDR2 YSLEER. The DNA of the CDR3 is TGCGCCAGCAGCCAAGAGTATCTATCGACAGATACGCAGTATTTT. Translated: CASSQEYLSTDTQYF.

This clonotype was seen more than once but under ten times. The rearrangement links TRBV5-1 to TRBJ2-3, with a tentative D call TRBD2 (5 bases). Trimming pared 0 bases from V and 4 bases from J, leaving 9 bases between. The CDR3 extends over 14 amino acids. CDR1 is SGHRS, CDR2 YFSETQ, per germline. The CDR3 bases are TGCGCCAGCAGCTTGGAACCCGGGGCAGATACGCAGTATTTT. Its protein product is CASSLEPGADTQYF.

V gene TRBV11-3 combines with J gene TRBJ2-7; D is possibly TRBD1 or TRBD2 (5 bases each). CDR1 is SGHNT, CDR2 YENEEA, per germline. The CDR3 sequence is 13 residues long. The germline V and J ends were trimmed by 4 bases and 4 bases, with 11 bases remaining between them. The CDR3 is CASSYGTLYEQYF. The CDR3 coding sequence is TGTGCCAGCAGCTACGGGACCTTATACGAGCAGTACTTC.

CDR3: CASSLGTGAGYEQYF. CDR3 bases: TGTGCCAGCAGCTTAGGGACAGGGGCGGGATACGAGCAGTACTTC. The rearrangement links TRBV7-2 to TRBJ2-7; TRBD1 agrees at 9 bases. Germline V gene lookup returns CDR1 SGHTA and CDR2 FQGNSA. The CDR3 is made up of 15 amino acids. V gave up 1 base and J gave up 4 bases; unmatched junction bases: 5.

This clonotype was found a few times. The J gene is TRBJ1-2, the V gene TRBV12-3 or TRBV12-4; maybe TRBD1 (6 bases). The CDR3 contains 13 residues. V lost 5 bases to trimming and J lost 3 bases, with 10 bases between them. In DNA form, the CDR3 reads TGTGCCAGCAGTCCCGGACAGTACTATGGCTACACCTTC. It translates to CASSPGQYYGYTF.

This clonotype was counted between two and nine times. The J gene is TRBJ2-7, the V gene TRBV29-1; 8 nucleotides agree with TRBD1. This CDR3 has 15 amino acids. Germline CDR1 SQVTM, CDR2 ANQGSEA. V lost 7 bases and J lost 1; bases outside the gene matches: 12. The CDR3 sequence: CSAVIPTGVSYEQYF. CDR3 in DNA: TGCAGCGCCGTTATCCCGACAGGGGTATCCTACGAGCAGTACTTC.

This clonotype has just a few counts. The rearrangement uses TRBV20-1 and TRBJ1-5; D gene ambiguous. The germline V gene has CDR1 DFQATT and CDR2 SNEGSKA (reference sequence). This CDR3 region has 13 residues. Trimming shortened V by 1 base and J by 2 bases, and 6 bases separated the two germline ends. This chain's CDR3 is CSARAGGNQPQHF. CDR3 DNA sequence: TGCAGTGCTAGAGCGGGAGGCAATCAGCCCCAGCATTTT.